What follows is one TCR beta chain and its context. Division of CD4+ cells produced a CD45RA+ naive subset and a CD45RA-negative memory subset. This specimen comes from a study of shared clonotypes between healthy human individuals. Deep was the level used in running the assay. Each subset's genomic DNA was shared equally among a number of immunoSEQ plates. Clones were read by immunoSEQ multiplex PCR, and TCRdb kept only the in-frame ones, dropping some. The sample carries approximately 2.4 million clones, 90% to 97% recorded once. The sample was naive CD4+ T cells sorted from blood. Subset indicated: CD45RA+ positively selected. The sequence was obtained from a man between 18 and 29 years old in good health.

The CDR3 sequence is CASSPRWASGRETQYF. CDR3 coding DNA: TGTGCCAGCAGCCCAAGGTGGGCTAGCGGGAGAGAGACCCAGTACTTC. The chain is built from TRBV7-2 and TRBJ2-5; 10 bases line up with TRBD2. The ends lost 5 bases at V and 4 bases at J; junction bases unmatched: 10. The CDR3 length is 16 residues. Germline lookup yields CDR1 SGHTA and CDR2 FQGNSA. Looking up the rest from reference TRBV7-2 and TRBJ2-5 gives the full variable domain: GAGVSQSPSNKVTEKGKDVELRCDPISGHTALYWYRQSLGQGLEFLIYFQGNSAPDKSGLPSDRFSAERTGGSVSTLTIQRTQQEDSAVYLCASSPRWASGRETQYFGPGTRLLVL.